A single sample is the source of the 3 T cell receptor beta chains below, sequenced in a study of early T cells in non-severe SARS-CoV-2 infection. A single record per CDR3 protein comes from TCRdb applying MiXCR to the 5' RACE reads. The repertoire holds approximately 70,000 distinct CDR3 sequences, with roughly 4.8% as singletons. The sample in question was whole blood, obtained at baseline. These receptors all stem from an adult who was a healthcare worker with PCR-confirmed SARS-CoV-2 infection or an uninfected control (not recorded which). The donor label of this sample is uncertain.

Remarks on this clonotype: A much larger clone is a single base away; this may be a read error. The J gene is TRBJ1-5, the V gene TRBV6-2 or TRBV6-3, with TRBD1 as a possible D gene (6 bases). This CDR3 region has 15 residues. The V gene's germline CDR1 is MNHEY and CDR2 SVGEGT. The CDR3 protein is CASSEIGQNAQPQRF. The CDR3 coding sequence is TGTGCCAGCAGTGAGATCGGACAGAACGCGCAACCCCAGCGTTTT.

This clonotype occurred a few times. This chain joins TRBV7-2 and TRBJ2-3; a weak D match, TRBD2 (6 bases). The CDR3 length is 15 residues. V was shortened by 5 bases and J by 0 bases, with 12 bases between the two germline ends. The germline CDR1 and CDR2 sequences are SGHTA and FQGNSA. CDR3 amino acids: CASSPRDFSTDTQYF. CDR3 in DNA: TGTGCCAGCAGCCCACGGGACTTTAGCACAGATACGCAGTATTTT.

The table lists this clonotype with many counts. The rearrangement joins TRBV24-1 to TRBJ2-3, with D possibly matching TRBD2 (6 bases). Per the germline V gene, CDR1 is KGHDR and CDR2 is SFDVKD. The V end was cut by 2 bases, the J end by 4 bases, with 15 bases between. The CDR3 is made up of 16 amino acids. The CDR3 sequence: CATSDSGLRGSDTQYF. The CDR3 DNA sequence: TGTGCCACCAGTGATTCGGGACTCCGCGGGTCAGATACGCAGTATTTT.